This entry concerns a single T cell receptor (beta chain). Its antigen is currently unknown. TCRdb keeps only in-frame clones here, not all; method: immunoSEQ multiplex PCR. The sample has 70,000 or so clones, 85% to 90% seen once; the top ten hold around 3.3%. This record belongs to a study of identifying expanded T cells in peripheral blood. Study results and limitations: Variance in clone template counts between approximately two-week samples significantly increased with total template count across all healthy donors.

The CDR3 is 12 residues long. Trimming removed 7 bases from V and 1 base from J, with 8 bases in between. CDR1 is ENHRY and CDR2 is SYGVKD in the germline V gene. The chain combines TRBV10-3 with TRBJ2-7; D might be TRBD1 (6 bases). Sequenced sample: blood. The TCR comes from a person aged 18 to 75 in good health. The CDR3 is CAIKGDSYEQYF. The CDR3 region has the DNA TGTGCCATCAAGGGGGATTCCTACGAGCAGTACTTC.